This T cell receptor beta chain was sequenced in a study of CD8+CD57+ T cells in acquired aplastic anemia. For the study at large: Each DNA sample taken from sorted CD4+ and CD8+ cells came to 3.2 ug on average. CD4+ reads averaged roughly 9.8 million in healthy donors. The study's findings and limits: The same twenty-nine CD8+ CDR3 sequences occurred in patients and in controls.

For CDR3 and TCR beta VDJ profiling, genomic DNA was the template used. A single record per CDR3 protein comes from TCRdb applying MiXCR to the reads. The sample records around 200,000 distinct CDR3 sequences, roughly half being singletons. In this sample, this clonotype turned up many times. Its specificity is not known. The CDR3 extends over 14 amino acids. Trimming cost V 3 bases and J 4 bases, with 9 bases left between them. Per germline, CDR1 LNHDA and CDR2 SQIVND (reference sequence). J is TRBJ1-4 and V is TRBV19, with a possible D match to TRBD1 (5 bases). Material: sorted CD4+, CD8+, or CD8+CD57+ T cells (not recorded which) from PBMCs. This receptor was taken from a human donor in good health, serving as a control. The CDR3 loop reads CASSMGRRNEKLFF. CDR3 DNA sequence: TGTGCCAGTAGTATGGGACGGCGTAATGAAAAACTGTTTTTT.